The T cell receptor beta chain described here comes from a study of blood T cells in healthy people across ages. Drawing of peripheral blood yielded approximately 10 milliliters from each donor. This clonotype was counted a few times. V was clipped by 8 bases and J by 4 bases, with 12 bases between them. The CDR3 has 12 amino acids. Alongside a J-beta primer mix, a sample-barcoded 5' primer served in a second PCR lasting about 7 to 12 cycles. From the 5' RACE reads, TCRdb called clonotypes with MiXCR, one entry per CDR3 protein. The sample includes around 900,000 distinct CDR3 sequences, roughly 50% seen only once; the top ten take roughly 23%.

The V call is TRBV12-3 or TRBV12-4, the J call TRBJ2-7; possibly TRBD1 or TRBD2 for D (5 bases each). The sequenced material came from blood. The clonotype was recovered from a woman in her sixties in good health. The chain's CDR3 is CASGGNVYEQYF. The CDR3 DNA sequence: TGTGCCAGCGGGGGTAACGTATACGAGCAGTACTTC.